There are many counts of the clone carrying this T cell receptor beta chain. The antigen is undetermined. Profiled with immunoSEQ multiplex PCR; TCRdb holds only in-frame clones, not every one. Of roughly 1 million clones listed, around 76% are singletons. This record belongs to a study of shared clonotypes between healthy human individuals. Study-wide background: Three CD4 naive, three CD4 memory, two CD8 naive and one CD8 memory plate were used per donor.

Overall study results and limits: Generation probability values for non-shared clonotypes were lower than those for clonotypes shared by all four donors.

Sequencing was carried out using memory CD4+ T cells sorted from blood. As to subset: CD45RA-negative fraction. The sequence was obtained from a man in his late teens or twenties in good health.

The CDR3 nucleotides are TGTGCCAGCTCCCAGGGCGGTATCGGGAATTCACCCCTCCACTTT. Residues: CASSQGGIGNSPLHF. The rearrangement joins TRBV18 to TRBJ1-6; D is perhaps TRBD1 (5 bases). CDR1 and CDR2 from the germline V gene are KGHSH and LQKENI. The CDR3 is made up of 15 amino acids. V shed 6 bases and J shed 7 bases, with 16 bases lying between them.